Sequencing of this T cell receptor (beta chain) was carried out in a study of T cell clonotyping in hematopoietic cell transplantation. Regarding the study as a whole: Recipient TCR diversity dropped after transplant; expanded clonotypes rose from day 30 to 180. Without cell sorting, CD4 versus CD8 contributions remain unresolved.

Recipient blood drawn about 28 days pretransplant and days 30, 100, 180 after. On this clone itself: As yet, its antigen is unknown.

Profiling relied on immunoSEQ multiplex PCR, and the TCRdb table lists in-frame clones only, not all of them. The data show 4,200 or so clones, roughly 70% seen once. This receptor was obtained from a male patient aged 55 to 69 who had an allogeneic stem cell transplant, so the T cells may come from the graft donor. Some clones in this sample may be carry-over from other donors' samples. The starting material was PBMCs, obtained 100 days after allogeneic stem cell transplant.

The CDR3 is CASTGTIYGYTF. Here the CDR3 DNA reads TGTGCCAGTACCGGGACGATCTATGGCTACACCTTC. The V gene is TRBV19, the J gene TRBJ1-2, with D possibly being TRBD1 (5 bases). The V and J ends lost 7 bases and 4 bases respectively, with 10 bases between them. The CDR3 has 12 residues. Germline lookup yields CDR1 LNHDA and CDR2 SQIVND (reference sequence).